Listed below are T cell receptor beta chains from one sample, sequenced in a study of cytomegalovirus exposure and HLA in healthy donors. Some clones are missing from TCRdb's copy, which holds only in-frame ones; the method was immunoSEQ multiplex PCR. This table has about 68,000 clones, around four fifths appearing once. The sample comprised PBMCs. Every receptor here comes from a human donor in good health. Both conserved end residues are part of each CDR3. D genes are given only for firm matches. For some rows the clone size is stated as once, few or many, or as a class when expanded; others skip it.

v_gene	abundance	len	j_gene	d_gene	CDR3nt	CDR3aa
TRBV5-1	NA	14	TRBJ2-7	TRBD1	TGCGCCAGTAAACGGGACAGCTTCTCCTACGAGCAGTACTTC	CASKRDSFSYEQYF
TRBV9	NA	13	TRBJ1-3	NA	TGTGCCAGCACCGAGGGTGGGGGAAACACCATATATTTT	CASTEGGGNTIYF
TRBV6-1	NA	14	TRBJ2-1	TRBD2	TGTGCCAGCGTAACTAGCGGCCCCTACAATGAGCAGTTCTTC	CASVTSGPYNEQFF
TRBV5-1	NA	13	TRBJ1-2	NA	TGCGCCAGCAGCTTTAATGACAGGACGGGCTACACCTTC	CASSFNDRTGYTF
TRBV7-2	NA	15	TRBJ2-7	NA	TGTGCCAGCAGCTTAGGTGGGGGCAGCTCCTACGAGCAGTACTTC	CASSLGGGSSYEQYF
TRBV25-1	NA	14	TRBJ1-1	NA	TGTGCCAGCAGTCCCGCGGGGGGCGGCACTGAAGCTTTCTTT	CASSPAGGGTEAFF
TRBV5-4	NA	14	TRBJ2-5	TRBD2	TGTGCCAGCAGCCGCGGGGGGCGCCAAGAGACCCAGTACTTC	CASSRGGRQETQYF
TRBV5-5	NA	13	TRBJ1-5	NA	TGTGCCAGCAGCTTGGCGAGCAATCAGCCCCAGCATTTT	CASSLASNQPQHF
TRBV23-1	NA	16	TRBJ1-3	NA	TGCGCCAGCAGTTTTCTACAGGGTCCCTCTGGAAACACCATATATTTT	CASSFLQGPSGNTIYF
TRBV28	NA	16	TRBJ1-2	TRBD1	TGTGCCAGCAGTTTTTTGCAGGGGGCCCATGGCTATGGCTACACCTTC	CASSFLQGAHGYGYTF
TRBV9	NA	14	TRBJ1-2	NA	TGTGCCAGCAGCGTAGCGTTGGGGGGGGTGGGCTACACCTTC	CASSVALGGVGYTF
TRBV5-4	once	15	TRBJ2-3	NA	TGTGCCAGCAGCTATGGCGGGGTGAGCACAGATACGCAGTATTTT	CASSYGGVSTDTQYF
TRBV5-4	few	14	TRBJ1-2	NA	TGTGCCAGCAGCCCTCCTACCTCGGTCGAGGGCTACACCTTC	CASSPPTSVEGYTF
TRBV19	NA	14	TRBJ2-2	TRBD2	TGTGCCAGTAGGGTGCAGGGAGGGACCGGGGAGCTGTTTTTT	CASRVQGGTGELFF
TRBV9	NA	15	TRBJ1-5	TRBD1	TGTGCCAGCAGCCTCGGACAGGCCGGCAATCAGCCCCAGCATTTT	CASSLGQAGNQPQHF
TRBV6-6	few	15	TRBJ2-3	TRBD1	TGTGCCAGCAGTTTCGGGACAGGGAAGGGTTGGTCGCAGTATTTT	CASSFGTGKGWSQYF
TRBV27	NA	15	TRBJ1-1	NA	TGTGCCAGCAGTCTATTCAGGGGTGTGAACACTGAAGCTTTCTTT	CASSLFRGVNTEAFF